The 27 T cell receptor beta chains in this list originate from one sample, sequenced in a study of blood T cell repertoires in COVID-19. Clones were sequenced by immunoSEQ multiplex PCR, and TCRdb holds only the in-frame ones, with some missing. Among under 150,000 clones listed, about 88% were seen once. The sequenced sample consisted of peripheral blood. The source of these receptors is a woman aged 70 to 79 who had recovered from COVID-19.

In its sample, this clone was seen once. The rearrangement uses TRBV28 and TRBJ2-6; D unresolved. CDR3 size: 15 residues. Germline lookup yields CDR1 MDHEN and CDR2 SYDVKM. The V and J ends lost 5 bases and 4 bases respectively, with 12 bases between them. CDR3 DNA: TGTGCCAGCAGTCCCCCCCCTCCCGGGGCCAACGTCCTGACTTTC. Translation gives CASSPPPPGANVLTF.

The chain links TRBV11-1 to TRBJ1-5; D remains ambiguous. Germline CDR1 SGHAT, CDR2 FQDESV (reference sequence). The CDR3 runs to 13 residues. V shed 3 bases and J shed 5 bases, with 8 bases lying between them. The CDR3 here is CASSLENYQPQHF. The CDR3 coding sequence is TGTGCCAGCAGCTTGGAGAATTATCAGCCCCAGCATTTT.

This clone came up a few times. V and J are TRBV5-1 and TRBJ2-7; D perhaps matches TRBD1 (6 bases). The V end lost 4 bases, the J end lost 6 bases, and 20 bases lay between the germline ends. CDR1 and CDR2 (germline): SGHRS, YFSETQ. The CDR3 covers 15 residues. In DNA, the CDR3 is TGCGCCAGCAGCCCTGCGCTATCAACAGGGACCGAGCAGTACTTC. Translating gives CASSPALSTGTEQYF.

The chain uses TRBV11-2 and TRBJ2-5; D may be TRBD1 (5 bases). The CDR3 is 13 residues long. Looked up from germline, CDR1 is SGHAT and CDR2 is FQNNGV. With 5 bases removed from V and 3 bases from J, the gap between germline ends came to 10 bases. This CDR3 is CASSTGQEETQYF. In DNA, the CDR3 is TGTGCCAGCAGCACCGGACAAGAAGAGACCCAGTACTTC.

The J gene is TRBJ1-4, the V gene TRBV30; no clear D gene. Trimming took 3 bases from V and 8 from J, leaving 16 bases between them. The germline V gene encodes CDR1 GTSNPN and CDR2 SVGIG (reference sequence). The CDR3 spans 14 residues. The CDR3 is CAWRYTLRQEKLFF. The CDR3 bases are TGTGCCTGGAGATATACTCTCCGCCAAGAAAAACTGTTTTTT.

The chain joins TRBV6-5 to TRBJ1-5, with a weak D call TRBD1 (5 bases). The germline V gene encodes CDR1 MNHEY and CDR2 SVGAGI. This CDR3 is 15 amino acids long. Trimming stripped 6 bases from V and 2 bases from J, with 14 bases between. The CDR3 here is CASRGGGVGNQPQHF. The CDR3, as DNA: TGTGCCAGCAGGGGTGGGGGGGTCGGCAATCAGCCCCAGCATTTT.

The chain combines TRBV28 with TRBJ1-5, with TRBD1 identical over 8 bases. Trimming at V came to 5 bases and at J to 9 bases, leaving 6 bases not matched to a gene. This CDR3 spans 13 amino acids. Germline values: CDR1 MDHEN, CDR2 SYDVKM. The CDR3 sequence: CASSRQGWGPQHF. The CDR3 region has the DNA TGTGCCAGCAGTCGACAGGGGTGGGGGCCCCAGCATTTT. Variable domain in full (rest from reference TRBV28 and TRBJ1-5): DVKVTQSSRYLVKRTGEKVFLECVQDMDHENMFWYRQDPGLGLRLIYFSYDVKMKEKGDIPEGYSVSREKKERFSLILESASTNQTSMYLCASSRQGWGPQHFGDGTRLSIL.

The CDR3 sequence: CASSFAGPSTDTQYF. The CDR3 DNA is TGTGCCAGCAGCTTTGCGGGGCCGAGCACAGATACGCAGTATTTT. The V call is TRBV7-9, the J call TRBJ2-3; TRBD2 is a possible D gene (6 bases). The CDR3 has 15 residues. Germline CDR1 is SEHNR and CDR2 is FQNEAQ (reference sequence). V was cut by 3 bases and J by 0 bases, with 10 bases left in between.

This clone was seen only once. The CDR3 region is CASSNTGTYYGYTF. DNA of the CDR3: TGTGCCAGCAGCAATACAGGAACCTACTATGGCTACACCTTC. The V and J genes are TRBV11-2 and TRBJ1-2; possible D gene TRBD1, 5 bases. With 5 bases removed from V and 3 bases from J, the gap between germline ends came to 13 bases. From germline, CDR1 is SGHAT and CDR2 FQNNGV. The CDR3 spans 14 residues.

The sample holds a few counts of this clone. The chain uses TRBV6-2 or TRBV6-3 and TRBJ2-7; TRBD2 aligns across 9 bases. The CDR3 consists of 14 residues. J lost 9 bases, V lost 2 bases, and 8 bases had no gene match. Germline CDR1 is MNHEY and CDR2 is SVGEGT. CDR3 residues: CASSYSGGTGAQYF. The DNA for the CDR3 is TGTGCCAGCAGTTACAGCGGGGGGACGGGGGCGCAGTACTTC.

CDR3 protein: CASSVGLAGVYNEQFF. CDR3 DNA sequence: TGTGCCAGCAGCGTAGGGCTAGCGGGAGTATACAATGAGCAGTTCTTC. The gene calls are TRBV9 and TRBJ2-1; 10 bases agree with TRBD2. Germline V gives CDR1 SGDLS, CDR2 YYNGEE. This CDR3 spans 16 amino acids. Germline trimming cut 0 bases from V and 4 bases from J; bases unmatched to any gene: 4.

The V call is TRBV6-5, the J call TRBJ2-1; possibly TRBD1 for D (6 bases). The CDR3 runs 15 residues. Between the trimmed V and J ends, which lost 5 bases and 0 bases, there was a span of 11 bases. Germline CDR1 reads MNHEY; CDR2 reads SVGAGI. Here the CDR3 reads CASSPQGSSYNEQFF. The CDR3 region has the DNA TGTGCCAGCAGTCCCCAGGGGAGCTCCTACAATGAGCAGTTCTTC.

This rearrangement joins TRBV5-1 to TRBJ2-3, with D perhaps matching TRBD2 (5 bases). Germline V gene lookup returns CDR1 SGHRS and CDR2 YFSETQ. The CDR3 runs 13 residues. Deletions cut 3 bases from V and 8 bases from J, with 13 bases between. The CDR3 DNA reads TGCGCCAGCAGCTCGTCCGGGGAAGGTACGCAGTATTTT. The encoded protein is CASSSSGEGTQYF.

The sample holds a few counts of this clone. The V call is TRBV10-3, the J call TRBJ1-5; possibly TRBD1 for D (6 bases). The CDR3 extends over 14 amino acids. Trimming pared 10 bases from V and 2 bases from J, leaving 15 bases between. The germline CDR1 and CDR2 sequences are ENHRY and SYGVKD. The CDR3 sequence: CASQQGPGNQPQHF. CDR3 in DNA: TGTGCCAGTCAACAGGGACCGGGCAATCAGCCCCAGCATTTT.

The chain has TRBV6-5 and TRBJ1-5; TRBD1 aligns across 10 bases. Germline CDR1 is MNHEY and CDR2 is SVGAGI. V was clipped by 10 bases and J by 2 bases; unmatched bases: 8. The CDR3 has 15 amino acids. CDR3 sequence: CATDRGFPGNQPQHF. The CDR3 DNA follows: TGTGCCACGGACAGGGGGTTTCCTGGCAATCAGCCCCAGCATTTT.

This clone has just a few counts. The CDR3 spells CASSLVAGGGTGELFF. The CDR3 region has the DNA TGCGCCAGCAGCTTGGTGGCGGGAGGGGGCACCGGGGAGCTGTTTTTT. The gene calls are TRBV5-1 and TRBJ2-2; 9 bases align to TRBD2. The trim removed 0 bases at V and 4 bases at J, leaving 4 bases unmatched. Germline CDR1 SGHRS, CDR2 YFSETQ. The CDR3 consists of 16 residues.

This chain joins TRBV9 and TRBJ2-3, with no clear D. This CDR3 spans 14 amino acids. Between the trimmed V and J ends, which lost 1 base and 4 bases, there was a span of 10 bases. CDR1 SGDLS and CDR2 YYNGEE come from the germline V gene. The CDR3 loop reads CASSVSVVPDTQYF. The CDR3 nucleotides are TGTGCCAGCAGCGTAAGCGTAGTTCCAGATACGCAGTATTTT.

The J gene is TRBJ1-2, the V gene TRBV29-1; possibly TRBD1 for D (5 bases). The V and J ends lost 5 bases and 7 bases respectively, with 23 bases between them. This CDR3 comprises 15 residues. Germline V gene sequence: CDR1 SQVTM, CDR2 ANQGSEA. The CDR3 DNA sequence: TGCAGCGTTAATATGCGGGGGTCCCGATCGGGTGGCTACACCTTC. It specifies CSVNMRGSRSGGYTF.

The V and J genes are TRBV19 and TRBJ1-2; D may be TRBD1 (5 bases). V was pared by 4 bases and J by 0 bases, with 15 bases between. Germline V CDR1 and CDR2: LNHDA, SQIVND (reference sequence). This CDR3 contains 16 residues. For the CDR3, the DNA is TGTGCCAGTAGTACCCTCAGGGTCGAAGCTAACTATGGCTACACCTTC. Protein product: CASSTLRVEANYGYTF. Using reference TRBV19 and TRBJ1-2 for the parts outside the CDR3, the full variable domain is DGGITQSPKYLFRKEGQNVTLSCEQNLNHDAMYWYRQDPGQGLRLIYYSQIVNDFQKGDIAEGYSVSREKKESFPLTVTSAQKNPTAFYLCASSTLRVEANYGYTFGSGTRLTVV.

The V call is TRBV19, the J call TRBJ1-6, with D perhaps matching TRBD1 (5 bases). Trimming stripped 9 bases from V and 0 bases from J, with 12 bases between. The CDR3 is 15 amino acids. Germline lookup yields CDR1 LNHDA and CDR2 SQIVND (reference sequence). CDR3 sequence: CASNARDSYNSPLHF. The CDR3 coding sequence is TGTGCCAGCAACGCCAGGGACTCCTATAATTCACCCCTCCACTTT.

This chain uses TRBV7-2 with TRBJ1-4; a weak D match, TRBD1 (5 bases). The CDR3 consists of 16 residues. V lost 1 base, J lost 4 bases, and 13 bases lay in between. The germline V gene has CDR1 SGHTA and CDR2 FQGNSA. The CDR3 DNA is TGTGCCAGCAGCTTAGGAGCCTCGGGGGATAATGAAAAACTGTTTTTT. As protein: CASSLGASGDNEKLFF.

The V call is TRBV28, the J call TRBJ2-1; the match to TRBD1 covers 12 bases. J gave up 2 bases and V 2 bases, and 1 base lay outside the gene matches. Germline lookup yields CDR1 MDHEN and CDR2 SYDVKM. The CDR3 spans 16 residues. The chain's CDR3 is CASSLGTGGPYNEQFF. For the CDR3, the DNA is TGTGCCAGCAGTTTAGGGACAGGGGGCCCCTACAATGAGCAGTTCTTC.

The chain carries TRBV27 and TRBJ2-3; 11 bases are shared with TRBD2. CDR1 is MNHEY and CDR2 is SMNVEV in the germline V gene (reference sequence). This CDR3 contains 17 residues. V trimming: 4 bases; J trimming: 2 bases; junction bases outside the gene matches: 8. The DNA for the CDR3 is TGTGCCAGCAGTTCGTTGCTAGCGGGGGGCAACACAGATACGCAGTATTTT. Translation gives CASSSLLAGGNTDTQYF.

The rearrangement joins TRBV28 to TRBJ1-5; D remains unclear. The V gene's germline CDR1 is MDHEN and CDR2 SYDVKM. V lost 3 bases to trimming and J lost 4 bases, with 4 bases between them. This CDR3 is built from 12 residues. The CDR3 sequence is CASSFRNQPQHF. The CDR3 DNA follows: TGTGCCAGCAGTTTCCGTAATCAGCCCCAGCATTTT.

This clone has just one count. The CDR3 is CASSTPSGGGQETQYF. The CDR3 DNA follows: TGTGCCAGCAGCACCCCTAGCGGGGGAGGGCAAGAGACCCAGTACTTC. The rearrangement links TRBV7-9 to TRBJ2-5, with 10 bases lining up with TRBD2. Germline V gives CDR1 SEHNR, CDR2 FQNEAQ (reference sequence). The CDR3 sequence is 16 residues long. Germline trimming cut 5 bases from V and 2 bases from J; bases unmatched to any gene: 8.

The chain employs TRBV9 and TRBJ2-1; 7 positions match TRBD1. V gave up 0 bases and J gave up 4 bases; unmatched junction bases: 4. The CDR3 runs to 15 residues. From germline, CDR1 is SGDLS and CDR2 YYNGEE. CDR3 protein: CASSVEGAHYNEQFF. In DNA form, the CDR3 reads TGTGCCAGCAGCGTAGAGGGGGCGCATTACAATGAGCAGTTCTTC.

CDR3 coding DNA: TGTGCCAGCTCACCACGGGGGGATGAAGCTTTCTTT. This sequence encodes CASSPRGDEAFF. V usage is TRBV18 and J usage is TRBJ1-1; possible D gene TRBD1, 5 bases. Germline V gene lookup returns CDR1 KGHSH and CDR2 LQKENI. The V and J ends lost 1 base and 7 bases respectively, with 7 bases between them. The CDR3 is 12 residues long.